The subject of this entry is one TCR beta chain. The antigen remains undetermined. The donors belonged to the roughly 120-subject validation cohort, separate from the approximately 700-subject first cohort. Deletions cut 5 bases from V and 2 bases from J, with 16 bases between. The CDR3 is made up of 15 amino acids. Germline CDR1 and CDR2: MNHEY and SMNVEV (reference sequence). The data were produced by immunoSEQ multiplex PCR, yet TCRdb's version contains in-frame clones alone and is incomplete. The profile shows over 55,000 clones, 90% of them singletons. The data derive from a study of cytomegalovirus exposure and HLA in healthy donors. Study-wide results and limits: Among the CMV-associated chains, a few were confirmed in vitro as specific for CMV antigens. The majority of TCR sequences were rare, yet some public TCRs appeared in many donors.

Material for sequencing was PBMCs. The receptor's source is a young man in good health and CMV-seronegative. V gene TRBV27 combines with J gene TRBJ2-7; D might be TRBD1 (8 bases). The CDR3: CASSPRQGTTYEQYF. CDR3 coding DNA: TGTGCCAGCAGTCCTAGACAGGGGACTACCTACGAGCAGTACTTC.